The sequence of this TCR beta chain was determined in a study of cytomegalovirus exposure and HLA in healthy donors. General study results and limits: Reports showed the classifier diagnosing cytomegalovirus status with high specificity and sensitivity. The investigators catalogued about 170 TCR beta chains as cytomegalovirus-associated. The authors later found most CMV-associated TCR beta chains appeared HLA-restricted.

As regards this clone: Its specificity is not known.

This CDR3 contains 14 residues. Germline V gives CDR1 LGHNA, CDR2 YNFKEQ. With V trimmed by 4 bases and J by 7 bases, 5 bases remained unmatched. In the PCR, 60 Vbeta and 13 Jbeta primers were used. Assay used: immunoSEQ multiplex PCR; TCRdb lists only in-frame clones, some missing. The table has some 150,000 clones, 79% seen once; the top ten hold 3.5%. The genes are TRBV4-2 and TRBJ2-1, with 9 nucleotides matching TRBD2. Source material: PBMCs. The sequence derives from a human donor in good health. CDR3 DNA sequence: TGTGCCAGCAGCCCGGGGGCGGGAGGGAATGAGCAGTTCTTC. Protein product: CASSPGAGGNEQFF.